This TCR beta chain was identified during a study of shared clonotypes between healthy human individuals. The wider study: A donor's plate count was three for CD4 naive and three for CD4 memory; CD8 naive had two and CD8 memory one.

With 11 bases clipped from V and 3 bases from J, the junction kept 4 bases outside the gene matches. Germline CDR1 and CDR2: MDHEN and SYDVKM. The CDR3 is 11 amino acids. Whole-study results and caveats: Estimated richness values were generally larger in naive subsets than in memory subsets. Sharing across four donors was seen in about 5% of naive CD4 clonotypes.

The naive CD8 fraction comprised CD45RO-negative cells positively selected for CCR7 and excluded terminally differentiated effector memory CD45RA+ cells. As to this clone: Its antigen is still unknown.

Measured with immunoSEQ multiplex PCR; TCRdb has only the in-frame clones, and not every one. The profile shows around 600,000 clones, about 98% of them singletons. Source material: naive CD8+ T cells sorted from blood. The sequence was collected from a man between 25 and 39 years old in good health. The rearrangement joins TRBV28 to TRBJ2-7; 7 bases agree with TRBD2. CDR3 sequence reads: CAYGRYYEQYF. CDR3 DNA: TGTGCCTACGGGAGGTACTACGAGCAGTACTTC. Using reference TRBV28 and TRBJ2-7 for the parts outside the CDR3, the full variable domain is DVKVTQSSRYLVKRTGEKVFLECVQDMDHENMFWYRQDPGLGLRLIYFSYDVKMKEKGDIPEGYSVSREKKERFSLILESASTNQTSMYLCAYGRYYEQYFGPGTRLTVT.